Listed below are T cell receptor beta chains from one sample, sequenced in a study of T cell clones after liver transplantation. Clones were read by immunoSEQ multiplex PCR, and TCRdb kept only the in-frame ones, dropping some. The profile shows thousands of clones, approximately 80% of them singletons. The sample in question was CD8+ T cells from blood, obtained 45 to 46 months after liver transplant. All receptors come from a human patient who received a liver transplant. Some of the T cells might come from the graft donor. The CDR3 runs from the conserved cysteine through the conserved F or W. D genes are given only for firm matches. Clone size is shown for a subset of rows, as once, few, many or a class of expanded clone.

d_gene: -
abundance: -
v_gene: TRBV27
j_gene: TRBJ2-7
CDR3nt: TGTGCCAGCAGTCAGTTACCTTTACCGGCTGCCAGGGACCACGAGCAGTACTTC
CDR3aa: CASSQLPLPAARDHEQYF

d_gene: -
abundance: -
v_gene: TRBV27
j_gene: TRBJ2-7
CDR3nt: TGTGCCAGCAGTGACGAGCAGTACTTC
CDR3aa: CASSDEQYF

d_gene: TRBD2
abundance: -
v_gene: TRBV7-9
j_gene: TRBJ2-2
CDR3nt: TGTGCCAGCAGCTTAGTAAGCGGGGGTTACACCGGGGAGCTGTTTTTT
CDR3aa: CASSLVSGGYTGELFF

d_gene: TRBD2
abundance: -
v_gene: TRBV19
j_gene: TRBJ2-1
CDR3nt: TGTGCCACCCGGGGAGGCGGGAGTTCCTACAATGAGCAGTTCTTC
CDR3aa: CATRGGGSSYNEQFF

d_gene: -
abundance: -
v_gene: TRBV4-1
j_gene: TRBJ2-5
CDR3nt: TGCGCCAGCAGCCAAGTGGGGGGAGGAGAGACCCAGTACTTC
CDR3aa: CASSQVGGGETQYF

d_gene: -
abundance: few
v_gene: TRBV9
j_gene: TRBJ1-5
CDR3nt: TGTGCCAGCAGCGAGGGGGGCACAAATCAGCCCCAGCATTTT
CDR3aa: CASSEGGTNQPQHF

d_gene: TRBD2
abundance: -
v_gene: TRBV5-4
j_gene: TRBJ2-5
CDR3nt: TGTGCCAGCGGACTAGGCGATTGGGAGACCCAGTACTTC
CDR3aa: CASGLGDWETQYF

d_gene: TRBD2
abundance: once
v_gene: TRBV5-1
j_gene: TRBJ2-1
CDR3nt: TGCGCCAGCAGCTTGTTGGGACTAGCGTTCTCCTACAATGAGCAGTTCTTC
CDR3aa: CASSLLGLAFSYNEQFF

d_gene: -
abundance: -
v_gene: TRBV6-1
j_gene: TRBJ1-1
CDR3nt: TGTGCCAGCAGTGTACGGGCCCTGAACACTGAAGCTTTCTTT
CDR3aa: CASSVRALNTEAFF

d_gene: -
abundance: -
v_gene: TRBV28
j_gene: TRBJ2-7
CDR3nt: TGTGCCAGCAGTCCCGGGGAGGTCTACGAGCAGTACTTC
CDR3aa: CASSPGEVYEQYF

d_gene: -
abundance: -
v_gene: TRBV29-1
j_gene: TRBJ2-1
CDR3nt: TGCAGCGGAACGGACTACAATGAGCAGTTCTTC
CDR3aa: CSGTDYNEQFF

d_gene: -
abundance: -
v_gene: TRBV11-1
j_gene: TRBJ2-7
CDR3nt: TGTGCCAGCAGCTCGGTATGGGAGCAGTACTTC
CDR3aa: CASSSVWEQYF